These 21 T cell receptor beta chains originate from one sample sequenced in a study of early T cells in non-severe SARS-CoV-2 infection. TCRdb re-analysed the 5' RACE reads in MiXCR, keeping a single row per CDR3 protein. This sample has tens of thousands of distinct CDR3 sequences, with over 9.5% found just once. The sample in question was whole blood, obtained at baseline. These receptor sequences come from an adult who was a healthcare worker with PCR-confirmed SARS-CoV-2 infection or an uninfected control (not recorded which).

The chain uses TRBV28 and TRBJ2-7; D not certain. With 7 bases removed from V and 0 bases from J, the gap between germline ends came to 4 bases. This CDR3 region has 11 residues. Germline V gene lookup returns CDR1 MDHEN and CDR2 SYDVKM. CDR3 protein: CASTNSYEQYF. DNA for the CDR3: TGTGCCAGCACAAACTCCTACGAGCAGTACTTC.

This clonotype was counted a few times. The rearrangement joins TRBV7-2 to TRBJ1-5, with TRBD1 as a possible D gene (5 bases). Germline V gene sequence: CDR1 SGHTA, CDR2 FQGNSA. Trimming pared 5 bases from V and 0 bases from J, leaving 14 bases between. This CDR3 is built from 16 residues. This CDR3 is CASSVLGPYSNQPQHF. Written as DNA, the CDR3 is TGTGCCAGCAGCGTCCTGGGGCCCTATAGCAATCAGCCCCAGCATTTT.

This clonotype was counted at least ten times. The J gene is TRBJ2-5, the V gene TRBV18; a possible D gene is TRBD1 (6 bases). This CDR3 has 15 amino acids. Germline CDR1 is KGHSH and CDR2 is LQKENI. Trimming took 5 bases from V and 4 from J, leaving 17 bases between them. This CDR3 reads CASSSPGQRGETQYF. CDR3 in DNA: TGTGCCAGCTCATCCCCGGGACAACGAGGAGAGACCCAGTACTTC. Combining the CDR3 with reference TRBV18 and TRBJ2-5 gives the whole variable domain NAGVMQNPRHLVRRRGQEARLRCSPMKGHSHVYWYRQLPEEGLKFMVYLQKENIIDESGMPKERFSAEFPKEGPSILRIQQVVRGDSAAYFCASSSPGQRGETQYFGPGTRLLVL.

This clonotype was counted only a few times. This rearrangement joins TRBV12-3 or TRBV12-4 to TRBJ2-5; no firm D call. The CDR3 consists of 13 residues. The V end was cut by 5 bases, the J end by 4 bases, with 11 bases between. CDR3 loop: CASSPRPGETQYF. The DNA of the CDR3 is TGTGCCAGCAGTCCACGCCCAGGAGAGACCCAGTACTTC.

This clonotype was seen many times. This chain links TRBV7-6 with TRBJ2-7, with 14 bases that match TRBD2. The CDR3 is 20 residues long. V was clipped by 5 bases and J by 0 bases; unmatched bases: 15. CDR1 is SGHVS, CDR2 FNYEAQ, per germline. The CDR3 DNA follows: TGTGCCAGCAGCCCCAGATCCGGGACTAGCGGGGGAGCGAGCTCCTACGAGCAGTACTTC. It translates to CASSPRSGTSGGASSYEQYF.

This clonotype was seen many times. The genes are TRBV12-3 or TRBV12-4 and TRBJ2-7, with 9 bases lining up with TRBD1. V was clipped by 2 bases and J by 6 bases; unmatched bases: 5. CDR3 size: 14 residues. CDR3 coding DNA: TGTGCCAGCAGTTTACGAGGGACAGGGTTCGAGCAGTACTTC. As protein: CASSLRGTGFEQYF.

This chain joins TRBV18 and TRBJ2-3; no reliable D call. The CDR3 is made up of 15 amino acids. The V end lost 2 bases, the J end lost 4 bases, and 13 bases lay between the germline ends. Looked up from germline, CDR1 is KGHSH and CDR2 is LQKENI. CDR3 coding DNA: TGTGCCAGCTCACCAACCGACGATTCCCCAGATACGCAGTATTTT. Translated: CASSPTDDSPDTQYF.

This clonotype was recorded at least ten times. The genes are TRBV7-9 and TRBJ1-6, with 9 positions matching TRBD1. This CDR3 comprises 16 residues. Trimming took 1 base from V and 9 from J; bases not matched to a gene: 7. Germline CDR1 and CDR2: SEHNR and FQNEAQ (reference sequence). The CDR3 DNA reads as TGTGCCAGCAGCTTAGTAGGGGGACAGGGAGGTTCACCCCTCCACTTT. It codes for CASSLVGGQGGSPLHF.

This clonotype was picked up a small number of times. CDR3 residues: CASRMTPTGWLFF. The CDR3 DNA sequence: TGTGCCAGCAGGATGACTCCAACGGGGTGGCTGTTTTTT. This sequence joins TRBV7-2 and TRBJ2-2; tentatively, D is TRBD2 (5 bases). The germline V gene encodes CDR1 SGHTA and CDR2 FQGNSA. Trimming left V 6 bases short and J 13 bases short, with 18 bases between. The CDR3 length is 13 residues.

This clonotype was found a few times. J is TRBJ2-1 and V is TRBV5-1; 13 nucleotides align to TRBD2. V dropped 4 bases and J dropped 9; count of bases not matched to a gene: 10. Germline CDR1 and CDR2: SGHRS and YFSETQ. This CDR3 has 16 amino acids. The CDR3 DNA sequence: TGCGCCAGCAGCCTTACTAGCGGGGGGGCCATAGGTGAGCAGTTCTTC. This translates into CASSLTSGGAIGEQFF. The whole variable domain, remainder taken from reference TRBV5-1 and TRBJ2-1, is KAGVTQTPRYLIKTRGQQVTLSCSPISGHRSVSWYQQTPGQGLQFLFEYFSETQRNKGNFPGRFSGRQFSNSRSEMNVSTLELGDSALYLCASSLTSGGAIGEQFFGPGTRLTVL.

The V and J genes are TRBV10-3 and TRBJ2-3; 9 bases match TRBD1. Germline CDR1 reads ENHRY; CDR2 reads SYGVKD. CDR3 length equals 15 residues. With 3 bases clipped from V and 3 bases from J, the junction kept 4 bases outside the gene matches. The CDR3 bases are TGTGCCATCAGTGATCGGGACAGGGATACAGATACGCAGTATTTT. It encodes CAISDRDRDTDTQYF.

The sample holds many counts of this clonotype. The genes are TRBV2 and TRBJ2-7, with D unclear. Trimming left V 6 bases short and J 3 bases short, with 18 bases between. The length of the CDR3 is 15 residues. Germline CDR1 and CDR2: SNHLY and FYNNEI. In nucleotides, the CDR3 is TGTGCCAGCAGCGGCCGGGCACCGCCTCTCTACGAGCAGTACTTC. This translates into CASSGRAPPLYEQYF. The full variable domain, in which reference TRBV2 and TRBJ2-7 provide the parts outside the CDR3, is EPEVTQTPSHQVTQMGQEVILRCVPISNHLYFYWYRQILGQKVEFLVSFYNNEISEKSEIFDDQFSVERPDGSNFTLKIRSTKLEDSAMYFCASSGRAPPLYEQYFGPGTRLTVT.

This clonotype turned up a few times. The CDR3 DNA reads as TGTGCCAGCAGCTTGGCAGGGGTGGGTTCCTACGAGCAGTACTTC. It yields the protein CASSLAGVGSYEQYF. The chain recombines TRBV5-8 with TRBJ2-7, with D maybe TRBD1 (6 bases). The CDR3 is made up of 15 amino acids. V dropped 0 bases and J dropped 1 base, with 11 bases sitting between them. The germline CDR1 and CDR2 sequences are SGHTS and YDEGEE.

Regarding this clonotype: This may be a read error, as it is one base from a much larger clone. CDR3 coding DNA: TGTGCCACCAGTGATCCCGGGACTAGCGGGAGTAACGAGCAGAACTTC. This translates into CATSDPGTSGSNEQNF. The V and J genes are TRBV24-1 and TRBJ2-7; 14 bases are shared with TRBD2. The CDR3 is 16 amino acids. Germline V lookup: CDR1 KGHDR, CDR2 SFDVKD.

There are many counts of this clonotype. The rearrangement links TRBV12-3 or TRBV12-4 to TRBJ2-7; 7 bases fit TRBD1. Trimming at V came to 3 bases and at J to 3 bases, leaving 2 bases not matched to a gene. This CDR3 comprises 13 residues. Here the CDR3 reads CASSFRQGYEQYF. CDR3 DNA sequence: TGTGCCAGCAGTTTCCGACAGGGCTACGAGCAGTACTTC.

This clonotype was picked up a small number of times. The chain couples TRBV29-1 to TRBJ2-3, with TRBD2 identical over 8 bases. Germline values: CDR1 SQVTM, CDR2 ANQGSEA. The V and J ends lost 3 bases and 3 bases, in that order; junction bases with no gene match: 2. This CDR3 comprises 13 residues. The chain's CDR3 is CSVDRLATDTQYF. CDR3 nucleotides: TGCAGCGTTGACAGACTAGCGACAGATACGCAGTATTTT.

The V call is TRBV6-1, the J call TRBJ2-3; 9 bases are shared with TRBD2. Germline CDR1 is MNHNS and CDR2 is SASEGT. Trimming at V came to 9 bases and at J to 2 bases, leaving 9 bases not matched to a gene. The CDR3 covers 15 residues. CDR3 amino acids: CASSALAGVTDTQYF. Here the CDR3 DNA reads TGTGCCAGTTCAGCCTTAGCGGGGGTCACAGATACGCAGTATTTT.

The sample holds many counts of this clonotype. The chain links TRBV29-1 to TRBJ2-2, with D unresolved. The CDR3 is 14 residues long. Trimming took 0 bases from V and 7 from J, leaving 12 bases between them. In germline, CDR1 is SQVTM, CDR2 ANQGSEA. The CDR3 nucleotides are TGCAGCGTTGAAGATAGCCGGGCAGGCGGGGAGCTGTTTTTT. Its protein is CSVEDSRAGGELFF.

The V and J genes are TRBV7-2 and TRBJ1-2; TRBD1 matches 7 bases. CDR3 size: 15 residues. V trimming: 5 bases; J trimming: 2 bases; junction bases outside the gene matches: 8. The V gene's germline CDR1 is SGHTA and CDR2 FQGNSA. The CDR3 DNA follows: TGTGCCAGCAGCCCTAGTTGGGGACAGAACTATGGCTACACCTTC. Protein sequence: CASSPSWGQNYGYTF.

This clonotype was seen many times. The chain couples TRBV7-2 to TRBJ2-7; no clear D gene. CDR3 length: 13 amino acids. CDR1 and CDR2 from the germline V gene are SGHTA and FQGNSA. Trimming took off 3 bases at V and 3 bases at J, with 9 bases between the two ends. The CDR3 protein is CASSFGPNYEQYF. CDR3 coding DNA: TGTGCCAGCAGCTTCGGGCCCAACTACGAGCAGTACTTC.

This clonotype was detected ten times or more. The chain carries TRBV19 and TRBJ2-5; TRBD1 matches 9 bases. This CDR3 comprises 14 residues. The J segment lost 5 bases and the V segment lost 4 bases, leaving 5 bases of the junction unmatched. Germline values: CDR1 LNHDA, CDR2 SQIVND (reference sequence). In DNA form, the CDR3 reads TGTGCCAGTAGTAAGACAGGGGGACACGAGACCCAGTACTTC. Its translation is CASSKTGGHETQYF.